The present T cell receptor beta chain was sequenced within a study of shared clonotypes between healthy human individuals. Study details: There were three CD4 naive, three CD4 memory, two CD8 naive and one CD8 memory plates per donor. Findings of the study overall: The study generally estimated greater richness for naive than memory subsets.

For sorted subsets, about 200 ng DNA per replicate equaled 30,000 or so T cell genomes. Assay: immunoSEQ multiplex PCR; the TCRdb copy retains only in-frame clones and omits some. Of roughly 700,000 clones detected, around 74% appear once; the ten largest clones hold around 1.6%. Note on this clone: The antigen is undetermined.

Source material: memory CD4+ T cells sorted from blood. Subset: CD45RA-negative fraction. The TCR comes from a woman aged 25 to 45 in good health.

The CDR3 nucleotides are TGTGCCAGCAGTTATGGGAGGCACACTGAAGCTTTCTTT. It codes for CASSYGRHTEAFF. This chain links TRBV6-5 with TRBJ1-1; D uncertain. The CDR3 length is 13 residues. Trimming pared 3 bases from V and 3 bases from J, leaving 8 bases between. Germline CDR1 and CDR2: MNHEY and SVGAGI.